The 27 T cell receptor beta chains presented below share a single source sample, sequenced in a study of CDR3 diversity in severe acne. TCRdb called the PCR reads again in MiXCR, with one record for every CDR3 protein. This table has around 85,000 distinct CDR3 sequences, about half appearing once. Sequencing was carried out using blood. Every receptor here comes from a male donor with severe acne vulgaris.

This clonotype was seen a few times. The chain uses TRBV20-1 and TRBJ2-3; TRBD2 is a possible D gene (6 bases). V dropped 3 bases and J dropped 11 bases, with 21 bases sitting between them. The V gene's germline CDR1 is DFQATT and CDR2 SNEGSKA (reference sequence). The CDR3 loop spans 14 amino acids. In DNA, the CDR3 is TGCAGTGCTAGGGTCGGGAGCTCCTACAATGAGCAGTATTTT. Protein: CSARVGSSYNEQYF.

The chain recombines TRBV24-1 with TRBJ2-2; D unresolved. The CDR3 loop spans 13 amino acids. The V end was cut by 5 bases, the J end by 6 bases, with 9 bases between. Germline CDR1 KGHDR, CDR2 SFDVKD. CDR3 coding DNA: TGTGCCACCAGTGGTAGAAGGGCCGGGGAGCTGTTTTTT. Residues: CATSGRRAGELFF.

V usage is TRBV13 and J usage is TRBJ2-2; D ambiguous. Germline V gene sequence: CDR1 PRHDT, CDR2 FYEKMQ (reference sequence). The CDR3 loop spans 16 amino acids. Trimming stripped 0 bases from V and 4 bases from J, with 12 bases between. DNA for the CDR3: TGTGCCAGCAGCTTAGGGCGGTTAGAGAGCACCGGGGAGCTGTTTTTT. This sequence encodes CASSLGRLESTGELFF.

The chain is built from TRBV7-9 and TRBJ1-2; D ambiguous. This CDR3 region has 12 residues. The V end lost 4 bases, the J end lost 13 bases, and 16 bases lay between the germline ends. CDR1 and CDR2 (germline): SEHNR, FQNEAQ (reference sequence). The CDR3 here is CASSSPDSPSTF. CDR3 DNA sequence: TGTGCCAGCAGCTCCCCCGACTCTCCCAGCACCTTC.

In regard to this clonotype: A much larger clone differs from this one at a single base, so this may be a read error. The V gene is TRBV2, the J gene TRBJ2-1; 13 bases agree with TRBD2. The germline V gene encodes CDR1 SNHLY and CDR2 FYNNEI. V lost 6 bases to trimming and J lost 7 bases; unmatched junction nucleotides: 9. CDR3 length: 16 amino acids. CDR3 loop: CASSRGLAGVRNEQFF. The CDR3 nucleotides read TGTGCCAGCAGCCGCGGACTAGCGGGAGTAAGGAATGAGCAGTTCTTC. The full variable domain, with the rest looked up from reference TRBV2 and TRBJ2-1, is EPEVTQTPSHQVTQMGQEVILRCVPISNHLYFYWYRQILGQKVEFLVSFYNNEISEKSEIFDDQFSVERPDGSNFTLKIRSTKLEDSAMYFCASSRGLAGVRNEQFFGPGTRLTVL.

This chain joins TRBV29-1 and TRBJ2-7; D ambiguous. The V and J ends lost 0 bases and 2 bases respectively, with 11 bases between them. Germline V gene sequence: CDR1 SQVTM, CDR2 ANQGSEA. There are 14 residues in the CDR3. In DNA form, the CDR3 reads TGCAGCGTTGAAGAATCCGGAGAAACCTACGAGCAGTACTTC. It yields the protein CSVEESGETYEQYF.

The J gene is TRBJ2-7, the V gene TRBV11-2; D unresolved. The CDR3 loop spans 14 amino acids. The V end lost 4 bases, the J end lost 0 bases, and 10 bases lay between the germline ends. Germline CDR1 reads SGHAT; CDR2 reads FQNNGV. The CDR3 DNA sequence: TGTGCCAGCAGCTCCCCGGCAGGCTCCTACGAGCAGTACTTC. Its translation is CASSSPAGSYEQYF.

This chain connects TRBV6-1 to TRBJ2-3; a possible D gene is TRBD2 (6 bases). CDR1 MNHNS and CDR2 SASEGT come from the germline V gene. Trimming shortened V by 6 bases and J by 6 bases, and 25 bases separated the two germline ends. CDR3 length: 17 residues. The CDR3 loop is CASSWGVMLGGVDTQYF. The CDR3 DNA reads TGTGCCAGCAGCTGGGGGGTTATGCTTGGAGGAGTCGATACGCAGTATTTT.

This clonotype was recorded many times. The rearrangement joins TRBV20-1 to TRBJ2-7, with 7 bases lining up with TRBD2. Germline values: CDR1 DFQATT, CDR2 SNEGSKA (reference sequence). This CDR3 has 14 residues. V shed 2 bases and J 2 bases; nucleotides not matched to a gene: 6. Here the CDR3 DNA reads TGCAGTGCTAGACAAGCGGGACTTGCCTACGAGCAGTACTTC. This encodes CSARQAGLAYEQYF.

The chain is built from TRBV11-1 and TRBJ2-5, with 8 positions matching TRBD2. The CDR3 loop spans 14 amino acids. J was trimmed by 5 bases and V by 8 bases; bases with no gene match: 10. The V gene's germline CDR1 is SGHAT and CDR2 FQDESV (reference sequence). The CDR3 region has the DNA TGTGCCAGCGGTGGCCAACGGGAGGGGGAGACCCAGTACTTC. Translation: CASGGQREGETQYF.

At least ten counts were recorded for this clonotype. The chain combines TRBV20-1 with TRBJ1-5; D is perhaps TRBD1 (6 bases). Germline CDR1 DFQATT, CDR2 SNEGSKA (reference sequence). Between the trimmed V and J ends, which lost 3 bases and 5 bases, there was a span of 17 bases. CDR3 length: 15 residues. The CDR3 DNA reads TGCAGTGCTAGGGACGTCAGGGGATTCTATCAGCCCCAGCATTTT. Protein sequence: CSARDVRGFYQPQHF.

As concerns this clonotype: One junction end does not reproduce the germline sequence, and a read error may be involved. The chain is built from TRBV19 and TRBJ2-4; the D gene is possibly TRBD2 (6 bases). CDR1 and CDR2 (germline): LNHDA, SQIVND (reference sequence). This CDR3 has 17 residues. CDR3 in amino acids: CASNGGRGTLAKNVQYF. In DNA form, the CDR3 reads TGTGCCAGTAATGGTGGACGGGGAACACTAGCCAAAAACGTTCAGTACTTC.

Turning to this clonotype: One junction end does not reproduce the germline sequence, and a read error may be involved. The rearrangement uses TRBV10-3 and TRBJ2-5, with D unclear. Looked up from germline, CDR1 is ENHRY and CDR2 is SYGVKD. The CDR3 consists of 14 residues. The CDR3 is CASSPPLSGETQYF. CDR3 nucleotide sequence: TGTGCCAGCAGTCCTCCATTGTCTGGGGAGACCCAGTACTTC.

V and J are TRBV29-1 and TRBJ2-7; TRBD2 aligns across 14 bases. Trimming at V came to 6 bases and at J to 5 bases, leaving 21 bases not matched to a gene. The CDR3 length is 19 residues. CDR1 is SQVTM and CDR2 is ANQGSEA in the germline V gene. The DNA of the CDR3 is TGCAGCGTCTTCCTCGCCAGCATGGGACTAGCGGGAGTCGAAAACGAGCAGTACTTC. This gives the protein CSVFLASMGLAGVENEQYF.

In its sample, this clonotype ranks as medium-sized. The V call is TRBV9, the J call TRBJ1-2; no definite D call. Germline CDR1 is SGDLS and CDR2 is YYNGEE. The CDR3 is 12 amino acids. The V end was cut by 0 bases, the J end by 7 bases, with 7 bases between. DNA of the CDR3: TGTGCCAGCAGCGTAGATGAGGCTGGCTACACCTTC. It translates to CASSVDEAGYTF.

In this sample, this clonotype turned up a few times. The chain uses TRBV6-2 or TRBV6-3 and TRBJ2-7; D is unclear. Per the germline V gene, CDR1 is MNHEY and CDR2 is SVGEGT. V lost 6 bases, J lost 0 bases, and 18 bases lay in between. The CDR3 is made up of 16 amino acids. CDR3 coding DNA: TGTGCCAGCAGCCACCCTCGGGCAGCCCCCTCCTACGAGCAGTACTTC. Amino acids: CASSHPRAAPSYEQYF.

This clonotype was picked up one time. A much larger clone differs by one base, so this may be a read error. The chain employs TRBV7-2 and TRBJ1-4; 8 nucleotides agree with TRBD1. V lost 8 bases and J lost 5; bases outside the gene matches: 7. The CDR3 is made up of 14 amino acids. Per the germline V gene, CDR1 is SGHTA and CDR2 is FQGNSA. The CDR3 sequence is CASGPTGGNEKLFF. The CDR3 nucleotides are TGTGCCAGCGGCCCAACAGGGGGGAATGAAAAACTGTTTTTT.

This clonotype has at least ten counts. The V and J genes are TRBV20-1 and TRBJ2-7; TRBD2 agrees at 12 bases. CDR3 length: 15 amino acids. Germline CDR1 DFQATT, CDR2 SNEGSKA (reference sequence). J lost 2 bases, V lost 5 bases, and 7 bases had no gene match. The CDR3 reads CSADVTSGGTYEQYF. As DNA, the CDR3 is TGCAGTGCTGACGTAACTAGCGGGGGGACCTACGAGCAGTACTTC.

This clonotype was recorded at least ten times. J is TRBJ2-7 and V is TRBV9; D might be TRBD2 (6 bases). This CDR3 is 15 amino acids long. Trimming stripped 2 bases from V and 4 bases from J, with 16 bases between. Germline-derived CDR1 and CDR2 are SGDLS and YYNGEE. CDR3 in amino acids: CASSVGSTSTYEQYF. CDR3 in DNA: TGTGCCAGCAGCGTCGGGAGTACTTCGACTTACGAGCAGTACTTC.

The chain carries TRBV20-1 and TRBJ2-7, with TRBD2 matching 8 bases. This CDR3 has 14 residues. From germline, CDR1 is DFQATT and CDR2 SNEGSKA (reference sequence). CDR3 loop: CSAPPPGGGYEQCV. In DNA form, the CDR3 reads TGCAGTGCTCCGCCGCCGGGGGGGGGGTACGAGCAGTGCGTC.

A note on this clonotype: The CDR3 carries no conserved terminal phenylalanine or tryptophan, so it likely arises from a read error. The limits of the CDR3 on the DNA are not certain, so only TCRdb's listed CDR3 is given. J is TRBJ2-3 and V is TRBV20-1; the D call in the table, TRBD2, was not verified against the DNA. From germline, CDR1 is DFQATT and CDR2 SNEGSKA (reference sequence). The CDR3 has 10 amino acids, counting both end residues. The CDR3 sequence: CSAKGLAGYL.

This clonotype was observed a few times. The rearrangement links TRBV7-2 to TRBJ2-6; D not certain. The CDR3 extends over 15 amino acids. Germline V gives CDR1 SGHTA, CDR2 FQGNSA. Trimming shortened V by 3 bases and J by 2 bases, and 8 bases separated the two germline ends. The CDR3 loop reads CASSFGIPGANVLTF. The CDR3 bases are TGTGCCAGCAGCTTTGGAATCCCTGGGGCCAACGTCCTGACTTTC.

This sequence joins TRBV12-3 or TRBV12-4 and TRBJ2-3, with TRBD2 identical over 8 bases. V lost 0 bases and J lost 4; bases outside the gene matches: 9. This CDR3 comprises 17 residues. In DNA, the CDR3 is TGTGCCAGCAGTTTAGCCGCGAGCGGGAGAATCTCAGATACGCAGTATTTT. This gives the protein CASSLAASGRISDTQYF.

The chain carries TRBV24-1 and TRBJ2-2, with D possibly matching TRBD1 (6 bases). This CDR3 comprises 19 residues. Germline loops: CDR1 KGHDR, CDR2 SFDVKD. V gave up 5 bases and J gave up 4 bases, with 25 bases separating them. Here the CDR3 DNA reads TGTGCCACCAGTGTCCCCCCGAGACAGGCCCACATGGGCACCGGGGAGCTGTTTTTT. It yields the protein CATSVPPRQAHMGTGELFF.

Many counts were recorded for this clonotype. The rearrangement uses TRBV11-2 and TRBJ2-7, with D unresolved. The V and J ends lost 5 bases and 4 bases respectively, with 6 bases between them. The CDR3 extends over 11 amino acids. Per germline, CDR1 SGHAT and CDR2 FQNNGV. As DNA, the CDR3 is TGTGCCAGCAGCCCCGCTTACGAGCAGTACTTC. It codes for CASSPAYEQYF.

As concerns this clonotype: As the CDR3 is not closed by the conserved phenylalanine or tryptophan, this likely results from a read error. The CDR3 region is CASSLGLAGARETQYS. The DNA of the CDR3 is TGTGCCAGCAGCTTAGGACTAGCGGGAGCGCGGGAGACCCAGTACTCC. The chain is built from TRBV7-3 and TRBJ2-5, with 13 bases matching TRBD2. There are 16 residues in the CDR3. The V gene's germline CDR1 is SGHTA and CDR2 FQGTGA. V lost 2 bases and J lost 5; bases outside the gene matches: 5.

This clonotype was recorded at least ten times. The chain links TRBV6-5 to TRBJ1-1; the D gene is possibly TRBD1 (5 bases). CDR1 and CDR2 from the germline V gene are MNHEY and SVGAGI. V lost 2 bases to trimming and J lost 3 bases, with 10 bases between them. The CDR3 covers 14 residues. CDR3 nucleotide sequence: TGTGCCAGCAGTTACAACGAGGGGCACACTGAAGCTTTCTTT. Translated: CASSYNEGHTEAFF.